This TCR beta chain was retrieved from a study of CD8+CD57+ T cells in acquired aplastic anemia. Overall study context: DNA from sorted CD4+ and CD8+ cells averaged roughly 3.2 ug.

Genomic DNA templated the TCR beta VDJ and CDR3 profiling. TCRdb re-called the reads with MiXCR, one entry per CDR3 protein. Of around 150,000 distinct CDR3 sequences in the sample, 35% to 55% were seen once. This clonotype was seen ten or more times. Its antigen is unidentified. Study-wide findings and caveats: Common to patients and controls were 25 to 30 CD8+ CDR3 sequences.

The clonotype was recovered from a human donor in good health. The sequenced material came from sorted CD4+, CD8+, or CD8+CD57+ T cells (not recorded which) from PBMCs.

CDR3 region: CASSLVTGRRYNEQFF. Written as DNA, the CDR3 is TGTGCCAGCAGCTTAGTTACCGGGAGGCGTTACAATGAGCAGTTCTTC. V and J are TRBV7-9 and TRBJ2-1; 7 bases are shared with TRBD2. This CDR3 region has 16 residues. Germline V CDR1 and CDR2: SEHNR, FQNEAQ (reference sequence). Trimming removed 1 base from V and 4 bases from J; junction bases left unmatched: 7.